This T cell receptor beta chain is from a study of CD8+ T cells in alopecia areata. Study results and caveats: Alphabeta T cells residing in normal skin are also sequenced in scalp samples. Uncertainty remains about how baseline CD8+ expansion links to response, with one nonresponder.

The treatment: oral pan-JAK inhibitor, 5-10 mg twice daily. Following extraction, RNA underwent reverse transcription to cDNA, which served as the sequencing template. Some clones are missing from TCRdb's copy, which holds only in-frame ones; the method was immunoSEQ multiplex PCR. The data show tens of thousands of clones, around 71% seen once. As for this clone: The antigen is not known.

The specimen was CD8+ T cells sorted from blood, collected at week 4, from a patient treated with tofacitinib. The clonotype comes from a human donor with alopecia areata.

CDR3: CASSSGQGAYGYTF. CDR3 in DNA: TGTGCCAGCAGTTCGGGACAGGGGGCTTATGGCTACACCTTC. The chain links TRBV27 to TRBJ1-2, with 12 bases aligning to TRBD1. Per the germline V gene, CDR1 is MNHEY and CDR2 is SMNVEV (reference sequence). The V gene end was trimmed by 4 bases and the J gene end by 5 bases; junction bases not matched to a gene: 2. The CDR3 runs to 14 residues.